The 18 T cell receptor beta chains given below trace back to one sample, sequenced in a study of blood T cell repertoires in COVID-19. Sequencing was performed with immunoSEQ multiplex PCR; in TCRdb, only in-frame clones are kept and a portion is missing. The sample holds 250,000 or so clones, over 80% seen once. The specimen sequenced was PBMCs or T cells enriched from blood (not recorded which). The receptors were sampled from a woman aged 40 to 50 who had been exposed to COVID-19.

This sequence joins TRBV6-5 and TRBJ2-7; D might be TRBD2 (5 bases). The V end lost 5 bases, the J end lost 2 bases, and 10 bases lay between the germline ends. The CDR3 is 13 amino acids. The germline gives CDR1 MNHEY, CDR2 SVGAGI. This chain's CDR3 is CASSLGVTYEQYV. In DNA, the CDR3 is TGTGCCAGCAGTCTCGGGGTCACCTACGAGCAGTACGTC.

V usage is TRBV11-2 and J usage is TRBJ1-1; possible D gene TRBD1, 5 bases. There are 12 residues in the CDR3. Looked up from germline, CDR1 is SGHAT and CDR2 is FQNNGV. V gave up 10 bases and J gave up 4 bases, with 13 bases separating them. The DNA of the CDR3 is TGTGCCACCACTCCGGGGGGCACTGAAGCTTTCTTT. Its protein is CATTPGGTEAFF.

The gene calls are TRBV5-4 and TRBJ2-1; 7 bases line up with TRBD2. The CDR3 contains 15 residues. Germline lookup yields CDR1 SGHNT and CDR2 YYREEE (reference sequence). Unmatched junction bases numbered 9, after V lost 1 base and J lost 8 bases. The CDR3 region has the DNA TGTGCCAGCAGCTTGTTATTAGCGGGCTATCATGAGCAGTTCTTC. Amino acids: CASSLLLAGYHEQFF.

V gene TRBV28 combines with J gene TRBJ1-6; 9 nucleotides line up with TRBD1. This CDR3 has 15 residues. The germline V gene has CDR1 MDHEN and CDR2 SYDVKM. J was trimmed by 8 bases and V by 8 bases; bases with no gene match: 10. The CDR3 protein is CASSFPDRGYSPLHF. For the CDR3, the DNA is TGTGCCAGCTCGTTCCCGGACAGGGGATATTCACCCCTCCACTTT.

This clone was detected a few times. The V and J genes are TRBV5-4 and TRBJ2-7; TRBD1 might be the D (6 bases). V was cut by 4 bases and J by 1 base, with 15 bases left in between. The germline CDR1 and CDR2 sequences are SGHNT and YYREEE (reference sequence). The CDR3 totals 15 residues. The CDR3 loop reads CASSIYRAQSYEQYF. For the CDR3, the DNA is TGTGCCAGCAGCATCTACAGGGCACAATCCTACGAGCAGTACTTC.

The V call is TRBV15, the J call TRBJ2-3; D gene unclear. The CDR3 has 13 amino acids. Trimming shortened V by 0 bases and J by 7 bases, and 8 bases separated the two germline ends. CDR1 is LNHNV and CDR2 is YYDKDF in the germline V gene (reference sequence). The CDR3 bases are TGTGCCACCAGCAGAGATTGGCATAATACGCAGTATTTT. It is translated as CATSRDWHNTQYF.

This clone showed up just once. This sequence joins TRBV19 and TRBJ2-3, with 8 bases fitting TRBD1. J lost 3 bases, V lost 4 bases, and 6 bases had no gene match. Germline CDR1 reads LNHDA; CDR2 reads SQIVND (reference sequence). The CDR3 extends over 15 amino acids. The CDR3 nucleotides read TGTGCCAGTAGTACCCAGGGGGCGCAGACAGATACGCAGTATTTT. Its translation is CASSTQGAQTDTQYF.

A few counts support this clone. The chain joins TRBV19 to TRBJ1-2; 11 nucleotides agree with TRBD1. CDR3 size: 15 residues. Losses at the gene ends were 4 bases for V and 4 bases for J; bases not matched to a gene: 5. Germline V gives CDR1 LNHDA, CDR2 SQIVND (reference sequence). Here the CDR3 reads CASSTPGTGGYGYTF. The CDR3 DNA reads as TGTGCCAGTAGTACTCCCGGGACAGGGGGCTATGGCTACACCTTC.

The J gene is TRBJ1-1, the V gene TRBV28, with D unresolved. Germline CDR1 reads MDHEN; CDR2 reads SYDVKM. V was shortened by 6 bases and J by 5 bases, with 10 bases between the two germline ends. This CDR3 comprises 12 residues. The CDR3 region is CASRDSGTEAFF. CDR3 nucleotides: TGTGCCAGCAGAGACTCCGGGACTGAAGCTTTCTTT.

The gene calls are TRBV6-6 and TRBJ1-6, with D unclear. The CDR3 extends over 15 amino acids. The V end lost 0 bases, the J end lost 7 bases, and 10 bases lay between the germline ends. Germline V gene data show CDR1 as MNHNY and CDR2 as SVGAGI (reference sequence). The CDR3 DNA reads TGTGCCAGCAGTTACTCGGTGTCAGCGAATTCACCCCTCCACTTT. This translates into CASSYSVSANSPLHF.

The chain combines TRBV7-2 with TRBJ1-6, with D possibly being TRBD1 (6 bases). CDR3 length equals 17 residues. Per germline, CDR1 SGHTA and CDR2 FQGNSA. V gave up 5 bases and J gave up 7 bases, with 21 bases separating them. The CDR3 nucleotides read TGTGCCAGCAGCCCCCCCCGGCCAGGGGTCTCGAATTCACCCCTCCACTTT. Its translation: CASSPPRPGVSNSPLHF.

This chain links TRBV11-3 with TRBJ1-2; D may be TRBD1 (5 bases). Trimming pared 0 bases from V and 8 bases from J, leaving 13 bases between. The germline V gene encodes CDR1 SGHNT and CDR2 YENEEA. CDR3 size: 14 residues. In DNA, the CDR3 is TGTGCCAGCAGCTTAGATGGGACTCTAAGGGGCTACACCTTC. Protein product: CASSLDGTLRGYTF.

The chain recombines TRBV9 with TRBJ2-3; the D gene is possibly TRBD2 (5 bases). V gave up 0 bases and J gave up 6 bases, with 11 bases separating them. Germline V lookup: CDR1 SGDLS, CDR2 YYNGEE. This CDR3 has 14 residues. The CDR3, as DNA: TGTGCCAGCAGCGTAGTTCTAGCCGGGGATACGCAGTATTTT. Translated, it gives CASSVVLAGDTQYF.

The chain combines TRBV3-1 (or the pseudogene TRBV3-2) with TRBJ1-1; TRBD1 matches 8 bases. With V trimmed by 4 bases and J by 7 bases, 8 bases remained unmatched. Germline-derived CDR1 and CDR2 are LGHDT and YNNKEL (reference sequence). The CDR3 totals 14 residues. CDR3: CASSRTGLEGEAFF. In nucleotides, the CDR3 is TGTGCCAGCAGCCGGACAGGGCTGGAAGGTGAAGCTTTCTTT.

The V and J genes are TRBV30 and TRBJ1-5; TRBD1 agrees at 9 bases. V shed 2 bases, J shed 7 bases, and the junction held 3 bases outside the gene matches. Looked up from germline, CDR1 is GTSNPN and CDR2 is SVGIG (reference sequence). The CDR3 spans 13 residues. CDR3: CAWSTGGQQPQHF. Written as DNA, the CDR3 is TGTGCCTGGAGTACAGGGGGCCAGCAGCCCCAGCATTTT.

The chain joins TRBV28 to TRBJ2-3, with D unresolved. The CDR3 consists of 13 residues. The germline V and J ends were trimmed by 6 bases and 1 base, with 8 bases remaining between them. Germline assignment: CDR1 MDHEN and CDR2 SYDVKM. In DNA, the CDR3 is TGTGCCAGCAGCCCGGTGGGCACAGATACGCAGTATTTT. This translates into CASSPVGTDTQYF.

CDR3 DNA: TGTGCCAGCAGCTTAAGGGGGCAGAGAGCTTTCTTT. This gives the protein CASSLRGQRAFF. The rearrangement uses TRBV7-2 and TRBJ1-1, with 7 nucleotides matching TRBD1. The ends lost 2 bases at V and 10 bases at J; junction bases unmatched: 4. The germline V gene has CDR1 SGHTA and CDR2 FQGNSA. The CDR3 is 12 amino acids. Based on the CDR3 plus reference TRBV7-2 and TRBJ1-1, the full variable domain is GAGVSQSPSNKVTEKGKDVELRCDPISGHTALYWYRQSLGQGLEFLIYFQGNSAPDKSGLPSDRFSAERTGGSVSTLTIQRTQQEDSAVYLCASSLRGQRAFFGQGTRLTVV.

The chain employs TRBV2 and TRBJ2-4; TRBD2 might be the D (5 bases). The CDR3 covers 15 residues. CDR1 is SNHLY and CDR2 is FYNNEI in the germline V gene. V was shortened by 5 bases and J by 6 bases, with 17 bases between the two germline ends. CDR3: CASSSFEGVRNIQYF. DNA for the CDR3: TGTGCCAGCAGTTCCTTCGAGGGAGTTAGAAACATTCAGTACTTC.